Described below is a single T cell receptor (beta chain) sequence and its context. CDR3 length equals 17 residues. Trimming took 2 bases from V and 7 from J; bases not matched to a gene: 14. Germline V CDR1 and CDR2: MGHDK, SYGVNS. 13 Jbeta primers and 60 Vbeta primers were used for the PCR. Some clones are missing from TCRdb's copy, which holds only in-frame ones; the method was immunoSEQ multiplex PCR. Found here are about 160,000 clones, roughly three quarters of them singletons; the top ten hold over 1.1%. The data stem from a study of cytomegalovirus exposure and HLA in healthy donors. This sequence was found in a man aged 60 to 69 in good health and CMV-seronegative. This chain uses TRBV25-1 with TRBJ2-7; 10 nucleotides match TRBD1. The sequenced sample consisted of PBMCs. DNA of the CDR3: TGTGCCAGCAGTGAAATGGGGTCCGGGACAGGGGTCGAGGAGCAGTACTTC. Protein sequence: CASSEMGSGTGVEEQYF.